These 22 T cell receptor beta chains were all obtained from the same sample, sequenced in a study of beta chain features in type 1 diabetes. General observations from the study: Moderately but significantly shorter TCRB CDR3s were found in Type 1 diabetes patients in all four CD4+ subsets.

Expressed TCRB transcripts got sequenced, as all isolated RNA was reverse transcribed. The repertoire was sequenced with immunoSEQ multiplex PCR; TCRdb's copy has only in-frame clones and lacks some. The repertoire holds 350,000 to 400,000 clones, 10% to 15% seen once, with 0.0085% to 0.012% in the top ten. Their antigens remain unidentified. The source material was naive CD4+ T cells from blood. These receptors all come from a woman aged 18-30 years with type 1 diabetes.

Only a few counts were recorded for this clone. V gene TRBV18 combines with J gene TRBJ1-3; 7 bases line up with TRBD1. The CDR3 spans 13 residues. The germline CDR1 and CDR2 sequences are KGHSH and LQKENI. V dropped 3 bases and J dropped 7; count of bases not matched to a gene: 3. The CDR3 nucleotides read TGTGCCAGCTCACCGGGACAGCCCAACACCATATATTTT. It codes for CASSPGQPNTIYF.

This clone has more than one count but fewer than ten. The same CDR3 also results from other DNA sequences found in this sample. V and J are TRBV7-2 and TRBJ2-3; 7 positions agree with TRBD2. From germline, CDR1 is SGHTA and CDR2 FQGNSA. CDR3 length: 14 residues. J lost 5 bases, V lost 0 bases, and 2 bases had no gene match. The CDR3 loop reads CASSLAGGVDTQYF. The CDR3 DNA sequence: TGTGCCAGCAGCTTAGCGGGAGGGGTAGATACGCAGTATTTT.

This clone was picked up a small number of times. The CDR3 here is CASSLLGQPQHF. In DNA form, the CDR3 reads TGTGCCAGCAGTTTACTAGGACAGCCCCAGCATTTT. The chain employs TRBV28 and TRBJ1-5; D remains ambiguous. The ends were cut back, 2 bases at V and 7 bases at J, with 6 bases in the middle. The CDR3 covers 12 residues. Germline lookup yields CDR1 MDHEN and CDR2 SYDVKM.

This clone was counted only a few times. The chain combines TRBV18 with TRBJ2-2; D possibly corresponds to TRBD2 (7 bases). This CDR3 comprises 16 residues. In germline, CDR1 is KGHSH, CDR2 LQKENI. With 2 bases removed from V and 5 bases from J, the gap between germline ends came to 15 bases. The CDR3 protein is CASSPSQGRETGELFF. As DNA, the CDR3 is TGTGCCAGCTCACCATCGCAGGGGCGGGAGACCGGGGAGCTGTTTTTT.

This clone has a handful of counts. The gene calls are TRBV28 and TRBJ2-7, with D possibly matching TRBD1 (5 bases). The CDR3 spans 12 residues. The V and J ends lost 5 bases and 7 bases respectively, with 12 bases between them. Germline values: CDR1 MDHEN, CDR2 SYDVKM. CDR3 bases: TGTGCCAGCAGTATCACAGGACGGGAGCAGTACTTC. As protein: CASSITGREQYF.

The CDR3 sequence is CASSQENRVITGELFF. The DNA of the CDR3 is TGCGCCAGCAGCCAAGAAAACAGGGTAATCACCGGGGAGCTGTTTTTT. The chain couples TRBV4-3 to TRBJ2-2, with D maybe TRBD1 (6 bases). The CDR3 is 16 residues long. Trimming pared 0 bases from V and 4 bases from J, leaving 12 bases between. Germline assignment: CDR1 LGHNA and CDR2 YSLEER.

This clone was seen a handful of times. The chain recombines TRBV2 with TRBJ1-1, with TRBD1 identical over 8 bases. V dropped 8 bases and J dropped 1; count of bases not matched to a gene: 6. CDR1 and CDR2 from the germline V gene are SNHLY and FYNNEI. The CDR3 is made up of 14 amino acids. For the CDR3, the DNA is TGTGCCAGCGGACAGGGTTGGAAGAACACTGAAGCTTTCTTT. Translated, it gives CASGQGWKNTEAFF.

In this sample, this clone turned up a few times. The chain joins TRBV9 to TRBJ1-1; D is perhaps TRBD1 (6 bases). The CDR3 contains 16 residues. The V and J ends lost 6 bases and 1 base respectively, with 19 bases between them. Germline V gene lookup returns CDR1 SGDLS and CDR2 YYNGEE. CDR3 loop: CASTLMAGAPNTEAFF. CDR3 sequence (DNA): TGTGCCAGCACTTTAATGGCGGGGGCGCCGAACACTGAAGCTTTCTTT.

The chain recombines TRBV29-1 with TRBJ1-2; D is perhaps TRBD1 (5 bases). V shed 6 bases and J shed 3 bases, with 20 bases lying between them. The CDR3 is made up of 15 amino acids. CDR1 is SQVTM and CDR2 is ANQGSEA in the germline V gene. CDR3 in amino acids: CSVRPGPGGDYGYTF. The CDR3 nucleotides are TGCAGCGTCCGCCCCGGACCCGGGGGGGACTATGGCTACACCTTC.

The V and J genes are TRBV4-3 and TRBJ2-7; possibly TRBD2 for D (5 bases). The CDR3 spans 16 residues. V was trimmed by 0 bases and J by 0 bases, leaving 12 bases between them. Germline CDR1 and CDR2: LGHNA and YSLEER. The DNA for the CDR3 is TGCGCCAGCAGCCAAGATTTTGGTGGGAGCTCCTACGAGCAGTACTTC. Translating gives CASSQDFGGSSYEQYF.

Only a few counts were recorded for this clone. The J gene is TRBJ2-3, the V gene TRBV18, with D possibly TRBD1 on 5 matching bases. Germline V gives CDR1 KGHSH, CDR2 LQKENI. The ends were cut back, 2 bases at V and 5 bases at J, with 17 bases in the middle. The CDR3 contains 16 residues. The CDR3 protein is CASSPLARGFRDTQYF. In nucleotides, the CDR3 is TGTGCCAGCTCACCATTGGCTAGGGGTTTCAGAGATACGCAGTATTTT.

The V gene is TRBV4-1, the J gene TRBJ2-7, with a tentative D call TRBD1 (8 bases). The germline V and J ends were trimmed by 4 bases and 7 bases, with 17 bases remaining between them. This CDR3 comprises 14 residues. Germline V CDR1 and CDR2: MGHRA, YSYEKL. For the CDR3, the DNA is TGCGCCAGCAGCCGGTTTACAGGGGGAGGGGAGCAGTACTTC. It encodes CASSRFTGGGEQYF.

CDR3 sequence (DNA): TGTGCCAGCAGTGACTCCTTAGCGGCCCAGCATTTT. Protein product: CASSDSLAAQHF. The chain links TRBV2 to TRBJ1-5; D is unclear. The CDR3 is 12 amino acids. V shed 3 bases and J shed 11 bases, with 11 bases lying between them. Germline V CDR1 and CDR2: SNHLY, FYNNEI.

This clone showed up just a few times. The rearrangement joins TRBV7-2 to TRBJ1-5, with a weak D call TRBD1 (5 bases). Germline-derived CDR1 and CDR2 are SGHTA and FQGNSA. The CDR3 runs to 14 residues. Between the trimmed V and J ends, which lost 1 base and 6 bases, there was a span of 10 bases. CDR3 DNA: TGTGCCAGCAGCTTAGATCGCGGGACTCAGCCCCAGCATTTT. Translated, it gives CASSLDRGTQPQHF.

The chain combines TRBV7-9 with TRBJ1-5; D not resolved. Trimming stripped 1 base from V and 2 bases from J, with 9 bases between. Germline loops: CDR1 SEHNR, CDR2 FQNEAQ (reference sequence). CDR3 length equals 15 residues. The CDR3 loop is CASSLGLVGNQPQHF. CDR3 bases: TGTGCCAGCAGCTTAGGACTCGTTGGCAATCAGCCCCAGCATTTT.

The chain uses TRBV18 and TRBJ2-3; D may be TRBD1 (5 bases). The CDR3 sequence is 13 residues long. V lost 5 bases and J 6 bases, leaving 12 bases between the germline ends. Germline values: CDR1 KGHSH, CDR2 LQKENI. DNA of the CDR3: TGTGCCAGCTCATCGGACACCTCGGATACGCAGTATTTT. Translation: CASSSDTSDTQYF. Filled out from reference TRBV18 and TRBJ2-3, the complete variable domain reads NAGVMQNPRHLVRRRGQEARLRCSPMKGHSHVYWYRQLPEEGLKFMVYLQKENIIDESGMPKERFSAEFPKEGPSILRIQQVVRGDSAAYFCASSSDTSDTQYFGPGTRLTVL.

J is TRBJ2-3 and V is TRBV19, with D unresolved. This CDR3 region has 12 residues. Germline CDR1 and CDR2: LNHDA and SQIVND (reference sequence). V lost 2 bases and J 4 bases, leaving 4 bases between the germline ends. The CDR3 DNA reads TGTGCCAGTAGTATACAGGCAGATACGCAGTATTTT. Translated, it gives CASSIQADTQYF.

The genes are TRBV7-2 and TRBJ2-2, with D possibly TRBD1 on 6 matching bases. The germline V gene encodes CDR1 SGHTA and CDR2 FQGNSA. V was cut by 5 bases and J by 1 base, with 8 bases left in between. This CDR3 region has 14 residues. Here the CDR3 reads CASSGQMNTGELFF. The CDR3 bases are TGTGCCAGCAGCGGACAGATGAACACCGGGGAGCTGTTTTTT.

This rearrangement joins TRBV5-1 to TRBJ2-1; D is perhaps TRBD1 (8 bases). The CDR3 length is 15 residues. V lost 1 base and J lost 6, with 14 bases in between. Looked up from germline, CDR1 is SGHRS and CDR2 is YFSETQ. As DNA, the CDR3 is TGCGCCAGCAGCTTGTACAGGGGGGGATCCAATGAGCAGTTCTTC. Protein product: CASSLYRGGSNEQFF.

There are a few counts of this clone. CDR3 sequence (DNA): TGTGCCAGCAGTTTTGCGGTAGCCGGAGGCCACGAGCAGTACTTC. Protein product: CASSFAVAGGHEQYF. The chain recombines TRBV28 with TRBJ2-7; a possible D gene is TRBD2 (5 bases). Trimming removed 3 bases at V and 5 bases at J, with 17 bases between. The CDR3 totals 15 residues. Germline values: CDR1 MDHEN, CDR2 SYDVKM.

This chain connects TRBV2 to TRBJ1-1; D is unclear. V lost 0 bases and J lost 5, with 7 bases in between. This CDR3 has 13 residues. CDR1 SNHLY and CDR2 FYNNEI come from the germline V gene. The CDR3 protein is CASSEASGTEAFF. The CDR3 DNA is TGTGCCAGCAGTGAAGCATCAGGTACTGAAGCTTTCTTT.

This clone has a handful of counts. The CDR3 coding sequence is TGTGCCAGCAGCCCGAAAGGGACTAGCGGTTACGAGCAGTACTTC. This gives the protein CASSPKGTSGYEQYF. The genes are TRBV7-9 and TRBJ2-7, with TRBD2 matching 11 bases. The CDR3 extends over 15 amino acids. Germline V gene sequence: CDR1 SEHNR, CDR2 FQNEAQ (reference sequence). J lost 4 bases, V lost 5 bases, and 7 bases had no gene match.